This T cell receptor (beta chain) was recovered during a study of response to subunit inactivated influenza vaccine. Points from the study as a whole: The authors offered the suggestion that each seasonal influenza vaccination recruits few new T cells.

The junction had 8 bases not matched to a gene; V was cut back by 5 bases and J by 5 bases. The CDR3 is 15 amino acids. TCRdb reprocessed the RT-PCR reads via MiXCR and lists one record per CDR3 protein. Of around 580,000 distinct CDR3 sequences listed, 12% were seen once; the top ten hold roughly 10%. This clonotype was counted at least ten times. The antigen is not known. This sequence joins TRBV12-3 or TRBV12-4 and TRBJ2-7; the match to TRBD2 covers 11 bases. The receptor was isolated from a man in his forties or fifties who received an inactivated influenza vaccine. The sequencing here drew on PBMCs from blood, taken on the day of vaccination. CDR3 nucleotide sequence: TGTGCCAGCAGTCAACTAGCGGGAGTTTCCAACGAGCAGTACTTC. This encodes CASSQLAGVSNEQYF.